The rows below give T cell receptor beta chains drawn from one sample of a study of blood T cell repertoires in COVID-19. TCRdb's copy holds only in-frame clones and misses some; the assay was immunoSEQ multiplex PCR. The sample has approximately 150,000 clones, roughly 87% seen once; the top ten hold around 1.3%. Sequencing used PBMCs or T cells enriched from blood (not recorded which). These receptors all stem from a human donor with acute COVID-19. The donor label of this sample is uncertain. CDR3s include the opening cysteine and the closing phenylalanine or tryptophan. The order of the fields is J gene, V gene, CDR3 length, D gene, clone size, CDR3 protein, CDR3 DNA. D genes are given only for firm matches. A clone size is listed for some rows: how often the clone was seen (once, few, many), or a class if it is expanded.

j_gene: TRBJ1-1; v_gene: TRBV14; len: 17; d_gene: TRBD1; abundance: few; CDR3aa: CASSPRDRGRLETEAFF; CDR3nt: TGTGCCAGCAGCCCCCGGGACAGGGGGCGCCTTGAAACTGAAGCTTTCTTT
j_gene: TRBJ2-7; v_gene: TRBV12-3/TRBV12-4; len: 13; d_gene: NA; abundance: NA; CDR3aa: CASSYREPYEQYF; CDR3nt: TGTGCCAGCAGCTACAGGGAGCCCTACGAGCAGTACTTC
j_gene: TRBJ2-3; v_gene: TRBV29-1; len: 14; d_gene: NA; abundance: NA; CDR3aa: CSVEYVGGTDTQYF; CDR3nt: TGCAGCGTTGAATACGTGGGGGGAACAGATACGCAGTATTTT
j_gene: TRBJ1-1; v_gene: TRBV6-5; len: 14; d_gene: NA; abundance: once; CDR3aa: CASRWGTMNTEAFF; CDR3nt: TGTGCCAGCCGATGGGGGACTATGAACACTGAAGCTTTCTTT
j_gene: TRBJ2-1; v_gene: TRBV6-6; len: 12; d_gene: NA; abundance: NA; CDR3aa: CASSYSGSEQFF; CDR3nt: TGTGCCAGCAGTTACTCGGGGAGTGAGCAGTTCTTC
j_gene: TRBJ2-5; v_gene: TRBV30; len: 12; d_gene: TRBD2; abundance: NA; CDR3aa: CAGAGVQETQYF; CDR3nt: TGTGCCGGAGCGGGGGTCCAAGAGACCCAGTACTTC
j_gene: TRBJ2-3; v_gene: TRBV19; len: 15; d_gene: NA; abundance: few; CDR3aa: CASSTRHGFSDTQYF; CDR3nt: TGTGCCAGTAGTACGCGACACGGTTTCTCAGATACGCAGTATTTT
j_gene: TRBJ1-1; v_gene: TRBV5-1; len: 15; d_gene: TRBD1; abundance: NA; CDR3aa: CASSWAGGGGTEAFF; CDR3nt: TGCGCCAGCAGCTGGGCAGGGGGTGGCGGCACTGAAGCTTTCTTT
j_gene: TRBJ2-4; v_gene: TRBV25-1; len: 14; d_gene: NA; abundance: NA; CDR3aa: CASSPAGIKNIQYF; CDR3nt: TGTGCCAGCAGCCCCGCGGGGATAAAAAACATTCAGTACTTC
j_gene: TRBJ2-7; v_gene: TRBV7-2; len: 16; d_gene: TRBD1; abundance: NA; CDR3aa: CASSLGETGLGYEQYF; CDR3nt: TGTGCCAGCAGCTTAGGGGAGACAGGGTTGGGCTACGAGCAGTACTTC
j_gene: TRBJ1-2; v_gene: TRBV3-1/TRBV3-2; len: 12; d_gene: NA; abundance: NA; CDR3aa: CASSYRAYGYTF; CDR3nt: TGTGCCAGCAGCTACAGGGCCTATGGCTACACCTTC
j_gene: TRBJ1-2; v_gene: TRBV7-9; len: 14; d_gene: NA; abundance: NA; CDR3aa: CASSLGTVNYGYTF; CDR3nt: TGTGCCAGCAGCTTAGGGACAGTGAACTATGGCTACACCTTC
j_gene: TRBJ1-1; v_gene: TRBV30; len: 19; d_gene: TRBD1; abundance: NA; CDR3aa: CAWSAFRDRGSTMNTEAFF; CDR3nt: TGTGCCTGGAGTGCATTCAGGGACAGGGGGTCAACCATGAACACTGAAGCTTTCTTT
j_gene: TRBJ2-2; v_gene: TRBV15; len: 15; d_gene: NA; abundance: NA; CDR3aa: CATSRDRANTGELFF; CDR3nt: TGTGCCACCAGCAGAGACAGGGCAAACACCGGGGAGCTGTTTTTT
j_gene: TRBJ2-2; v_gene: TRBV19; len: 16; d_gene: TRBD2; abundance: NA; CDR3aa: CASSIGLAGATGELFF; CDR3nt: TGTGCCAGTAGTATCGGACTAGCGGGGGCCACCGGGGAGCTGTTTTTT
j_gene: TRBJ1-1; v_gene: TRBV19; len: 15; d_gene: NA; abundance: few; CDR3aa: CASSSQAGKNTEAFF; CDR3nt: TGTGCCAGTAGTTCGCAGGCGGGTAAAAACACTGAAGCTTTCTTT
j_gene: TRBJ1-2; v_gene: TRBV5-4; len: 17; d_gene: NA; abundance: NA; CDR3aa: CASSRPPFQGFNYGYTF; CDR3nt: TGTGCCAGCAGCCGGCCCCCTTTCCAGGGGTTTAACTATGGCTACACCTTC
j_gene: TRBJ1-2; v_gene: TRBV7-9; len: 14; d_gene: NA; abundance: NA; CDR3aa: CASSLGAANYGYTF; CDR3nt: TGTGCCAGCAGCTTAGGGGCTGCCAACTATGGCTACACCTTC
j_gene: TRBJ2-7; v_gene: TRBV2; len: 13; d_gene: NA; abundance: NA; CDR3aa: CASSRQLSYEQYF; CDR3nt: TGTGCCAGCAGTAGACAGCTTAGCTACGAGCAGTACTTC
j_gene: TRBJ1-2; v_gene: TRBV7-3; len: 15; d_gene: TRBD1; abundance: few; CDR3aa: CASSLRGTGGHGYTF; CDR3nt: TGTGCCAGCAGCTTAAGGGGGACAGGGGGCCATGGCTACACCTTC
j_gene: TRBJ1-1; v_gene: TRBV5-8; len: 15; d_gene: NA; abundance: NA; CDR3aa: CASSLGFGGNTEAFF; CDR3nt: TGTGCCAGCAGCTTGGGTTTTGGCGGGAACACTGAAGCTTTCTTT
j_gene: TRBJ1-6; v_gene: TRBV6-1; len: 16; d_gene: TRBD1; abundance: NA; CDR3aa: CASSEASGQGRSPLHF; CDR3nt: TGTGCCAGCAGTGAAGCATCAGGACAGGGACGATCACCCCTCCACTTT
j_gene: TRBJ1-1; v_gene: TRBV7-6; len: 15; d_gene: NA; abundance: NA; CDR3aa: CASRPRGSMNTEAFF; CDR3nt: TGTGCCAGCAGACCGAGGGGGAGCATGAACACTGAAGCTTTCTTT
j_gene: TRBJ2-6; v_gene: TRBV3-1/TRBV3-2; len: 13; d_gene: NA; abundance: NA; CDR3aa: CASSHTGANVLTF; CDR3nt: TGTGCCAGCAGCCATACTGGGGCCAACGTCCTGACTTTC
j_gene: TRBJ2-5; v_gene: TRBV6-5; len: 13; d_gene: TRBD1; abundance: NA; CDR3aa: CASSPDREETQYF; CDR3nt: TGTGCCAGCAGTCCCGACAGGGAAGAGACCCAGTACTTC
j_gene: TRBJ1-5; v_gene: TRBV4-1; len: 16; d_gene: TRBD1; abundance: NA; CDR3aa: CASSQRTGVSNQPQHF; CDR3nt: TGCGCCAGCAGCCAACGTACAGGGGTTAGCAATCAGCCCCAGCATTTT
j_gene: TRBJ2-1; v_gene: TRBV7-2; len: 15; d_gene: TRBD2; abundance: NA; CDR3aa: CASSLWGGESNEQFF; CDR3nt: TGTGCCAGCAGCTTATGGGGGGGGGAAAGTAATGAGCAGTTCTTC